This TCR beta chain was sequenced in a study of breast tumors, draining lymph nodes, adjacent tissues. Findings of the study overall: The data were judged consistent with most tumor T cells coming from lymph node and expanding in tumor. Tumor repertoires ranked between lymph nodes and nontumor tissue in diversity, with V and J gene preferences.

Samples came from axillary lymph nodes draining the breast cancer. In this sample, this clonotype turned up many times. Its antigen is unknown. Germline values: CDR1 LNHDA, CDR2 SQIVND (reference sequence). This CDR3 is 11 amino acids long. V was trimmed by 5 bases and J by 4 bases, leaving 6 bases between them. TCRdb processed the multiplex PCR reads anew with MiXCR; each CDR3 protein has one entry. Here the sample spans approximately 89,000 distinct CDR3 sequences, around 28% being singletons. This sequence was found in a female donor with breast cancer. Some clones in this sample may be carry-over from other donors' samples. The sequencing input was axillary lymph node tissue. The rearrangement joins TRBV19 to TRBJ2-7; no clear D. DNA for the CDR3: TGTGCCAGTAGTTGGGGATACGAGCAGTACTTC. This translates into CASSWGYEQYF.